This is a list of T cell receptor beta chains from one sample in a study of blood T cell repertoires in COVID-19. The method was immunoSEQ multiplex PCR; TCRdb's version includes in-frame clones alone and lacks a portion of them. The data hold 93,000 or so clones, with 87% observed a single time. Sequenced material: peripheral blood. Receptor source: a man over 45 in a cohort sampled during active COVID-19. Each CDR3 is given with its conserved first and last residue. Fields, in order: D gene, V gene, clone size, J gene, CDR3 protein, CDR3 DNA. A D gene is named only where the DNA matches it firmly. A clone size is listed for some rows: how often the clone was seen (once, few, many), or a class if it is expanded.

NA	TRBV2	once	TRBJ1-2	CASSAPGVGGYTF	TGTGCCAGCAGTGCGCCGGGGGTGGGCGGCTACACCTTC
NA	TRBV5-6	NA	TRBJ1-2	CASSLRAGQTYGYTF	TGTGCCAGCAGCTTGCGGGCAGGGCAGACGTATGGCTACACCTTC
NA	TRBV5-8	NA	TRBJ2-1	CASSKLRNEQFF	TGTGCCAGCAGCAAACTACGGAATGAGCAGTTCTTC
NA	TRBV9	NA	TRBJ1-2	CASSVGPRSTHGYTF	TGTGCCAGCAGCGTAGGGCCCCGCTCGACACATGGCTACACCTTC
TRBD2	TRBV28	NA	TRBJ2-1	CASSFPGLAGVNEQFF	TGTGCCAGCAGTTTTCCTGGACTAGCGGGGGTGAATGAGCAGTTCTTC
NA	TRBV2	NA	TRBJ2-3	CASSRGSSQYF	TGTGCCAGCTCCCGGGGGAGTTCGCAGTATTTT
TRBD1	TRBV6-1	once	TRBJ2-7	CASSGQRNRGGYEQYF	TGTGCCAGCAGTGGCCAGAGAAACAGGGGCGGCTACGAGCAGTACTTC
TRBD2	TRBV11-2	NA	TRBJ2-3	CASSFRLAGGGTDTQYF	TGTGCCAGCAGCTTTAGACTAGCGGGGGGGGGCACAGATACGCAGTATTTT
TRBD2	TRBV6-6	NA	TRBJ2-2	CASSIAGANTGELFF	TGTGCCAGCAGCATAGCGGGGGCGAACACCGGGGAGCTGTTTTTT
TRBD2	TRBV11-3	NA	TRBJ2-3	CASSLGGSGVADTQYF	TGTGCCAGCAGCTTAGGGGGTAGCGGGGTGGCAGATACGCAGTATTTT
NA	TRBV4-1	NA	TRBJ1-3	CASSQDGGHGGNTIYF	TGCGCCAGCAGCCAAGACGGGGGGCATGGGGGAAACACCATATATTTT
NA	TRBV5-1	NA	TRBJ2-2	CASSLNAGVRTGELFF	TGCGCCAGCAGCTTAAATGCAGGGGTTAGGACCGGGGAGCTGTTTTTT
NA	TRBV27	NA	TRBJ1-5	CASSLLGGQGSNQPQHF	TGTGCCAGCAGTTTATTGGGGGGGCAGGGGAGCAATCAGCCCCAGCATTTT
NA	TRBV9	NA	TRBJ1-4	CASSVAGLANEKLFF	TGTGCCAGCAGCGTAGCAGGGCTGGCTAATGAAAAACTGTTTTTT
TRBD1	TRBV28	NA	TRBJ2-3	CASTLGQGRSDTQYF	TGTGCCAGCACCCTGGGACAGGGGAGGTCAGATACGCAGTATTTT
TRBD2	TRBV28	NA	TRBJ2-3	CASSFSGGVNTQYF	TGTGCCAGCAGTTTTAGCGGGGGGGTAAATACGCAGTATTTT
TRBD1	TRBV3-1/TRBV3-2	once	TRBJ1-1	CASSSGTGGNYGAFF	TGTGCCAGCAGCTCCGGGACAGGGGGCAATTACGGAGCTTTCTTT
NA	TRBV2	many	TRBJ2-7	CASSESLGAGSYEQYF	TGTGCCAGCAGTGAATCCCTGGGGGCAGGGTCCTACGAGCAGTACTTC
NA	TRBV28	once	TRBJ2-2	CATPKALGWSGELFF	TGTGCCACTCCGAAGGCCCTGGGCTGGTCCGGGGAGCTGTTTTTT
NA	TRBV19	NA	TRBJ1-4	CASSMGAGTTNEKLFF	TGTGCCAGTAGTATGGGGGCAGGGACAACTAATGAAAAACTGTTTTTT
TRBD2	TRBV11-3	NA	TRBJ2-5	CASSPGLTMKTQYF	TGTGCCAGCAGCCCGGGACTAACGATGAAGACCCAGTACTTC
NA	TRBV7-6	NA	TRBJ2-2	CASSLEQINTGELFF	TGTGCCAGCAGCTTAGAACAGATCAACACCGGGGAGCTGTTTTTT
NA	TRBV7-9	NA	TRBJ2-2	CASSLGHLGTGELFF	TGTGCCAGCAGCTTAGGGCACCTTGGCACCGGGGAGCTGTTTTTT
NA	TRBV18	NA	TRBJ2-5	CASSPPTPQETQYF	TGTGCCAGCTCACCACCGACACCGCAAGAGACCCAGTACTTC
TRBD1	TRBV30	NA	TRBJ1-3	CAWSSPGQGGSGNTIYF	TGTGCCTGGAGTTCCCCTGGACAGGGGGGCAGTGGAAACACCATATATTTT
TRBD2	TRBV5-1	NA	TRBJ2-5	CASSSRTSGGEETQYF	TGCGCCAGCAGCTCAAGGACTAGCGGGGGGGAAGAGACCCAGTACTTC
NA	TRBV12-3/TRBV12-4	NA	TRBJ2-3	CASSPTDTDTQYF	TGTGCCAGCTCGCCGACAGACACAGATACGCAGTATTTT
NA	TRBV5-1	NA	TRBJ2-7	CASSLIQGYEQYF	TGCGCCAGCAGCTTGATCCAGGGCTACGAGCAGTACTTC
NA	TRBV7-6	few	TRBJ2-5	CASRPSAGRETQYF	TGTGCCAGCAGGCCCTCTGCGGGGAGGGAGACCCAGTACTTC
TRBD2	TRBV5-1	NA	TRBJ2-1	CASRPTSGGASNEQFF	TGCGCCAGCAGGCCGACTAGCGGGGGGGCCTCGAATGAGCAGTTCTTC
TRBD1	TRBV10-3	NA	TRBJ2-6	CAISVGQGGSGANVLTF	TGTGCCATCAGTGTAGGACAGGGGGGCTCTGGGGCCAACGTCCTGACTTTC
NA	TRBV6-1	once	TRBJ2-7	CASSERGPYEQYF	TGTGCCAGCAGTGAGCGGGGGCCCTACGAGCAGTACTTC
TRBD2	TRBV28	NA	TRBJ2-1	CASTPGGAAGNEQFF	TGTGCCAGCACCCCGGGGGGGGCGGCGGGCAATGAGCAGTTCTTC
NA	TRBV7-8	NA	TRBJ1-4	CASSLVGGAGNEKLFF	TGTGCCAGCAGCTTAGTGGGGGGGGCGGGTAATGAAAAACTGTTTTTT
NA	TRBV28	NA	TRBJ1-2	CASRTNDLYGYTF	TGTGCCAGCAGGACAAACGACCTCTATGGCTACACCTTC
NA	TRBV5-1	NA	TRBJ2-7	CASSVRGDEQYF	TGCGCCAGCAGCGTCAGGGGTGACGAGCAGTACTTC
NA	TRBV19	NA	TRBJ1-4	CASRKIGEANEKLFF	TGTGCCAGTAGGAAAATAGGGGAAGCTAATGAAAAACTGTTTTTT
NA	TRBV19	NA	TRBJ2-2	CASKEDPRAGELFF	TGTGCCAGTAAAGAGGACCCCAGGGCCGGGGAGCTGTTTTTT